Each of the 27 T cell receptor beta chains below was sequenced from the same sample in a study of cytomegalovirus exposure and HLA in healthy donors. PCR used 60 Vbeta primers and 13 Jbeta primers. Using immunoSEQ multiplex PCR, the repertoire was profiled, and TCRdb retains in-frame clones only, with some absent. The sample contains 90,000 or so clones, about three quarters of which appear only once. The sequenced material came from PBMCs. The receptors derive from a woman in her forties or fifties in good health and CMV-seropositive.

The J gene is TRBJ2-6, the V gene TRBV18, with a tentative D call TRBD2 (6 bases). The CDR3 is 18 residues long. The V gene lost 1 base and the J gene lost 0 bases, with 13 bases spanning the gap. From germline, CDR1 is KGHSH and CDR2 LQKENI. For the CDR3, the DNA is TGTGCCAGCTCACCACTTCTAGCGACCCTCTCTGGGGCCAACGTCCTGACTTTC. It is translated as CASSPLLATLSGANVLTF.

The rearrangement links TRBV11-1 to TRBJ2-7; 12 bases align to TRBD2. The CDR3 is made up of 16 amino acids. The germline V gene has CDR1 SGHAT and CDR2 FQDESV (reference sequence). V lost 7 bases, J lost 0 bases, and 7 bases stayed unmatched. CDR3 protein: CASMGLAGRSSYEQYF. The CDR3 nucleotides read TGTGCCAGCATGGGACTAGCGGGCCGAAGCTCCTACGAGCAGTACTTC.

This clone was counted a single time. The J gene is TRBJ2-5, the V gene TRBV4-1; D is possibly TRBD1 (7 bases). Trimming stripped 1 base from V and 11 bases from J, with 23 bases between. The CDR3 has 16 amino acids. CDR1 is MGHRA and CDR2 is YSYEKL in the germline V gene. The CDR3, as DNA: TGCGCCAGCAGCCAAGTGCGGGACAGCAAAGTTACGAAGCAGTACTTC. Its protein product is CASSQVRDSKVTKQYF.

The chain joins TRBV28 to TRBJ2-7; a weak D match, TRBD2 (5 bases). Looked up from germline, CDR1 is MDHEN and CDR2 is SYDVKM. The germline V and J ends were trimmed by 5 bases and 0 bases, with 14 bases remaining between them. The CDR3 spans 15 residues. CDR3 DNA: TGTGCCAGCAGTACCCTTGAGGGCAGCTCCTACGAGCAGTACTTC. Its translation is CASSTLEGSSYEQYF.

V is TRBV2 and J is TRBJ1-2; TRBD1 matches 8 bases. CDR1 and CDR2 (germline): SNHLY, FYNNEI. The CDR3 contains 13 residues. Losses at the gene ends were 6 bases for V and 8 bases for J; bases not matched to a gene: 8. CDR3 loop: CASRFQGARGYTF. DNA of the CDR3: TGTGCCAGCAGGTTTCAGGGGGCGCGGGGCTACACCTTC.

The rearrangement uses TRBV30 and TRBJ1-1; 10 nucleotides align to TRBD1. Germline-derived CDR1 and CDR2 are GTSNPN and SVGIG (reference sequence). V shed 3 bases, J shed 5 bases, and the junction held 9 bases outside the gene matches. CDR3 length: 15 residues. The CDR3, as DNA: TGTGCCTGGAGGCGGGACAGGGGCTCTGGGACTGAAGCTTTCTTT. Encoded protein: CAWRRDRGSGTEAFF.

This clone was found a few times. The V call is TRBV28, the J call TRBJ1-5; D gene ambiguous. The germline gives CDR1 MDHEN, CDR2 SYDVKM. V lost 2 bases to trimming and J lost 6 bases, with 11 bases between them. The CDR3 has 14 residues. CDR3 sequence reads: CASSLSPSGQPQHF. Written as DNA, the CDR3 is TGTGCCAGCAGTTTAAGTCCGAGTGGTCAGCCCCAGCATTTT.

The rearrangement joins TRBV28 to TRBJ2-1; perhaps TRBD2 as D (5 bases). Germline loops: CDR1 MDHEN, CDR2 SYDVKM. The CDR3 is made up of 15 amino acids. The V gene lost 4 bases and the J gene lost 6 bases, with 16 bases spanning the gap. The CDR3 region is CASSSQRTLSNEQFF. For the CDR3, the DNA is TGTGCCAGCAGTTCACAGCGGACGCTAAGCAATGAGCAGTTCTTC.

This chain joins TRBV15 and TRBJ2-1; D might be TRBD1 (5 bases). V shed 5 bases and J shed 4 bases, with 6 bases lying between them. The CDR3 runs 12 residues. Germline lookup yields CDR1 LNHNV and CDR2 YYDKDF (reference sequence). This chain's CDR3 is CATSPGYNEQFF. The CDR3 DNA follows: TGTGCCACCAGCCCAGGGTACAATGAGCAGTTCTTC.

The CDR3 here is CASRLTLAGGEQYF. The CDR3 DNA is TGCGCCAGCAGGCTTACGTTAGCGGGAGGAGAGCAGTACTTC. This chain links TRBV5-1 with TRBJ2-7; TRBD2 matches at 10 bases. The CDR3 is 14 residues long. J was trimmed by 7 bases and V by 5 bases; bases with no gene match: 9. CDR1 SGHRS and CDR2 YFSETQ come from the germline V gene. Filled out from reference TRBV5-1 and TRBJ2-7, the complete variable domain reads KAGVTQTPRYLIKTRGQQVTLSCSPISGHRSVSWYQQTPGQGLQFLFEYFSETQRNKGNFPGRFSGRQFSNSRSEMNVSTLELGDSALYLCASRLTLAGGEQYFGPGTRLTVT.

V gene TRBV5-6 combines with J gene TRBJ1-5; 9 nucleotides match TRBD1. Germline CDR1 SGHDT, CDR2 YYEEEE. The CDR3 spans 15 residues. The V and J ends lost 4 bases and 4 bases, in that order; junction bases with no gene match: 6. The CDR3 coding sequence is TGTGCCAGCAGCCGTTTCGACAGGGGGAATCAGCCCCAGCATTTT. Translation gives CASSRFDRGNQPQHF. The full variable domain, with the rest looked up from reference TRBV5-6 and TRBJ1-5, is DAGVTQSPTHLIKTRGQQVTLRCSPKSGHDTVSWYQQALGQGPQFIFQYYEEEERQRGNFPDRFSGHQFPNYSSELNVNALLLGDSALYLCASSRFDRGNQPQHFGDGTRLSIL.

This clone was seen a handful of times. This sample also contains other DNA sequences that code for the same CDR3. V usage is TRBV7-6 and J usage is TRBJ2-1, with 9 bases fitting TRBD2. Germline loops: CDR1 SGHVS, CDR2 FNYEAQ. This CDR3 comprises 19 residues. V lost 9 bases, J lost 0 bases, and 18 bases stayed unmatched. The CDR3 region is CASSPRPPGLAGSYNEQFF. The CDR3 DNA sequence: TGTGCCAGTAGCCCCCGACCTCCGGGACTAGCTGGCTCCTACAATGAGCAGTTCTTC.

The chain combines TRBV5-6 with TRBJ2-5; TRBD1 aligns across 7 bases. Germline CDR1 reads SGHDT; CDR2 reads YYEEEE. V was clipped by 4 bases and J by 4 bases; unmatched bases: 4. The CDR3 is made up of 13 amino acids. DNA for the CDR3: TGTGCCAGCAGCACAAGACAGGGAGAGACCCAGTACTTC. As protein: CASSTRQGETQYF.

This chain links TRBV7-3 with TRBJ1-1; D is unresolved. From germline, CDR1 is SGHTA and CDR2 FQGTGA. The V gene lost 5 bases and the J gene lost 1 base, with 8 bases spanning the gap. The CDR3 sequence is 13 residues long. The CDR3 DNA is TGTGCCAGCAGCCCGATCAGGAACACTGAAGCTTTCTTT. It encodes CASSPIRNTEAFF.

Here the CDR3 DNA reads TGTGCCAGCAGTCAAGAAGCGGGAGTTAGGAGTGAGCAGTTCTTC. Its protein product is CASSQEAGVRSEQFF. The rearrangement links TRBV27 to TRBJ2-1; 8 nucleotides align to TRBD2. The CDR3 consists of 15 residues. With V trimmed by 5 bases and J by 9 bases, 12 bases remained unmatched. CDR1 is MNHEY, CDR2 SMNVEV, per germline (reference sequence).

J is TRBJ2-2 and V is TRBV2; D might be TRBD2 (5 bases). Trimming removed 7 bases from V and 3 bases from J, with 12 bases in between. Germline V CDR1 and CDR2: SNHLY, FYNNEI. This CDR3 region has 14 residues. The CDR3 nucleotides read TGTGCCAGCACCCAGGAGGTCTACACCGGGGAGCTGTTTTTT. Protein product: CASTQEVYTGELFF.

The CDR3 loop is CASSLTRTSLRDEQFF. CDR3 sequence (DNA): TGTGCCAGCAGCTTGACCCGGACAAGCCTAAGGGATGAGCAGTTCTTC. V is TRBV5-6 and J is TRBJ2-1; D perhaps matches TRBD1 (5 bases). CDR3 size: 16 residues. Germline V gives CDR1 SGHDT, CDR2 YYEEEE. V was pared by 1 base and J by 8 bases, with 19 bases between. The full variable domain, in which reference TRBV5-6 and TRBJ2-1 provide the parts outside the CDR3, is DAGVTQSPTHLIKTRGQQVTLRCSPKSGHDTVSWYQQALGQGPQFIFQYYEEEERQRGNFPDRFSGHQFPNYSSELNVNALLLGDSALYLCASSLTRTSLRDEQFFGPGTRLTVL.

The chain has TRBV28 and TRBJ2-5, with D maybe TRBD1 (6 bases). Germline CDR1 reads MDHEN; CDR2 reads SYDVKM. This CDR3 region has 15 residues. The V end was cut by 3 bases, the J end by 11 bases, with 22 bases between. The CDR3 protein is CASSFGLAKQGRQYF. CDR3 DNA sequence: TGTGCCAGCAGTTTCGGTTTGGCCAAACAGGGCAGACAGTACTTC.

The chain uses TRBV5-6 and TRBJ1-3, with TRBD1 matching 9 bases. V was clipped by 4 bases and J by 2 bases; unmatched bases: 7. This CDR3 spans 16 amino acids. Germline assignment: CDR1 SGHDT and CDR2 YYEEEE. Here the CDR3 DNA reads TGTGCCAGCAGCCCGGGACAGGGTCTAACTGGAAACACCATATATTTT. Translating gives CASSPGQGLTGNTIYF.

V usage is TRBV10-3 and J usage is TRBJ2-4, with a possible D match to TRBD2 (5 bases). Trimming shortened V by 0 bases and J by 1 base, and 7 bases separated the two germline ends. CDR1 and CDR2 from the germline V gene are ENHRY and SYGVKD. This CDR3 has 15 amino acids. CDR3 in amino acids: CAISESRDAKNIQYF. CDR3 DNA sequence: TGTGCCATCAGTGAGTCGAGGGATGCCAAAAACATTCAGTACTTC.

This clone was observed a few times. The V gene is TRBV11-2, the J gene TRBJ2-2; TRBD2 is a possible D gene (6 bases). Trimming removed 5 bases from V and 0 bases from J, with 13 bases in between. Germline loops: CDR1 SGHAT, CDR2 FQNNGV. There are 16 residues in the CDR3. The CDR3, as DNA: TGTGCCAGCAGCCCGACTAGACATACGAACACCGGGGAGCTGTTTTTT. Its translation is CASSPTRHTNTGELFF.

V usage is TRBV28 and J usage is TRBJ2-7; 7 nucleotides agree with TRBD2. This CDR3 has 14 residues. The germline gives CDR1 MDHEN, CDR2 SYDVKM. J gave up 6 bases and V 3 bases, and 8 bases lay outside the gene matches. CDR3 sequence reads: CASSFAGVSGEQYF. The CDR3 coding sequence is TGTGCCAGCAGTTTTGCGGGAGTGTCGGGCGAGCAGTACTTC.

This sequence joins TRBV7-2 and TRBJ2-3; 9 positions match TRBD1. V gave up 9 bases and J gave up 2 bases; unmatched junction bases: 3. CDR1 is SGHTA, CDR2 FQGNSA, per germline. This CDR3 spans 13 amino acids. This chain's CDR3 is CARWTGATDTQYF. The CDR3 DNA follows: TGTGCCAGATGGACAGGGGCCACAGATACGCAGTATTTT.

The CDR3 DNA follows: TGTGCCAGCAGGGGAGGCGGGAGTCCCGAGCAGTACTTC. Its translation: CASRGGGSPEQYF. The chain joins TRBV6-5 to TRBJ2-7, with 7 nucleotides matching TRBD2. CDR3 length equals 13 residues. The junction had 8 bases not matched to a gene; V was cut back by 6 bases and J by 6 bases. Germline CDR1 is MNHEY and CDR2 is SVGAGI.

The chain carries TRBV6-5 and TRBJ2-7; 9 bases line up with TRBD2. Germline assignment: CDR1 MNHEY and CDR2 SVGAGI. This CDR3 is built from 15 residues. The junction had 16 bases not matched to a gene; V was cut back by 4 bases and J by 12 bases. The CDR3 loop is CASSSLPLAGGPVYF. In DNA form, the CDR3 reads TGTGCCAGCAGTTCCCTCCCTCTGGCGGGAGGGCCCGTGTACTTC.

This chain uses TRBV19 with TRBJ1-3, with TRBD1 as a possible D gene (6 bases). The ends were cut back, 7 bases at V and 6 bases at J, with 16 bases in the middle. There are 14 residues in the CDR3. From germline, CDR1 is LNHDA and CDR2 SQIVND (reference sequence). The CDR3 nucleotides are TGTGCCAGTACCCCTCGGGACACTCTAAACACCATATATTTT. Translation: CASTPRDTLNTIYF.

Only a few counts were recorded for this clone. The chain uses TRBV6-5 and TRBJ1-6; TRBD1 matches 7 bases. CDR1 and CDR2 (germline): MNHEY, SVGAGI. V shed 8 bases and J 5 bases; nucleotides not matched to a gene: 3. The CDR3 is 13 amino acids. The CDR3 protein is CASYRGHNSPLHF. Here the CDR3 DNA reads TGTGCCAGCTACAGGGGTCATAATTCACCCCTCCACTTT.